Included here is one TCR beta chain sequence, with context. Its specificity is not known. The data derive from a study of response to subunit inactivated influenza vaccine. Findings of the study overall: The authors suggested that every seasonal influenza vaccination recruits few new T cells.

TCRdb itself ran the RT-PCR reads through MiXCR, one entry per CDR3 protein. Among approximately 250,000 distinct CDR3 sequences listed, 9.5% to 15% were seen once. V lost 5 bases, J lost 5 bases, and 14 bases lay in between. The CDR3 spans 13 residues. The germline CDR1 and CDR2 sequences are GTSNPN and SVGIG (reference sequence). The chain joins TRBV30 to TRBJ2-3; possible D gene TRBD2, 6 bases. The TCR sequence derives from a man aged 45-65 years who received an inactivated influenza vaccine. The sequencing used non-naive T cells sorted from PBMCs, collected around two weeks before vaccination. CDR3 amino acids: CAWERVRGDTQYF. The CDR3 DNA follows: TGTGCCTGGGAGCGGGTGCGGGGAGATACGCAGTATTTT.